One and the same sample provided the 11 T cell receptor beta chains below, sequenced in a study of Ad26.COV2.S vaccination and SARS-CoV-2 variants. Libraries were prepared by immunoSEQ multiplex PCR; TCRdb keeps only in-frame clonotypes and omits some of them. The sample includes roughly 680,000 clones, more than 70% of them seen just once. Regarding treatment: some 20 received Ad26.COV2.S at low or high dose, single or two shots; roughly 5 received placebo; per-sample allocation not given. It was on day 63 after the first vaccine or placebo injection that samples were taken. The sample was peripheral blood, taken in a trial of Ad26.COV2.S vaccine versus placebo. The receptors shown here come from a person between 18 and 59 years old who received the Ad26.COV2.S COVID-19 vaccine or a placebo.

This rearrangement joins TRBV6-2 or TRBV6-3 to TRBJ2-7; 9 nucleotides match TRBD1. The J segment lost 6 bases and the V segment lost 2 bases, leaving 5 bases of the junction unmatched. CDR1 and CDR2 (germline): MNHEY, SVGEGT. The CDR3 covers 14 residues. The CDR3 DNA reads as TGTGCCAGCAGTTACCATGGGACAGGGATCGAGCAGTACTTC. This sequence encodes CASSYHGTGIEQYF.

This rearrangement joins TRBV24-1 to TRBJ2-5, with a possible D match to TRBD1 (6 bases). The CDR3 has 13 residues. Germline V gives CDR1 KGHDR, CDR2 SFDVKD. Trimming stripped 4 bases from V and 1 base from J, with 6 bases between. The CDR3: CATSEQGQETQYF. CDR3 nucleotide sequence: TGTGCCACCAGTGAACAGGGCCAAGAGACCCAGTACTTC.

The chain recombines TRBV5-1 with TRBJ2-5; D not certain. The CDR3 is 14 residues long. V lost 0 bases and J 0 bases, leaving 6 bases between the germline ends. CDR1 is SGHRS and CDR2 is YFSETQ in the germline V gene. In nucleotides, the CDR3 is TGCGCCAGCAGCTTGGGAGGTTACCAAGAGACCCAGTACTTC. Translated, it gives CASSLGGYQETQYF.

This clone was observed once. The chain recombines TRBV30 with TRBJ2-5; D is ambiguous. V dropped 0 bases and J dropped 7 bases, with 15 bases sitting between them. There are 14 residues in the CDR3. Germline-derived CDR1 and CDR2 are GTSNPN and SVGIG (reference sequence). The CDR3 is CAWSVRHPKRTQYF. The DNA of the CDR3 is TGTGCCTGGAGTGTACGGCATCCGAAGAGGACCCAGTACTTC.

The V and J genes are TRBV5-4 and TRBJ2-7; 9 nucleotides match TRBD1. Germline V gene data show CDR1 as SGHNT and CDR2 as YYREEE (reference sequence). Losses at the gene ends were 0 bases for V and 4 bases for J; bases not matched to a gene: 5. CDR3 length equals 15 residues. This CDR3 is CASSLAGTGFYEQYF. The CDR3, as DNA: TGTGCCAGCAGCTTGGCGGGGACAGGGTTTTACGAGCAGTACTTC.

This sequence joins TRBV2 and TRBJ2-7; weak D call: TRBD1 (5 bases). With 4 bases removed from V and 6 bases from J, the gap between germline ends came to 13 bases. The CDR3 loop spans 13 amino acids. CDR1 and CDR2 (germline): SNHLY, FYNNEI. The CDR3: CASSGQRLGEQYF. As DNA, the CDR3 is TGTGCCAGCAGTGGACAGAGGCTGGGCGAGCAGTACTTC.

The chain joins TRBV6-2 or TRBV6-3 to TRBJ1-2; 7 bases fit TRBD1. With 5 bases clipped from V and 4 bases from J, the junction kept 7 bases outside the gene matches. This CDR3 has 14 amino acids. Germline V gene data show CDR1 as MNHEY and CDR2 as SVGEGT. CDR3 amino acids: CASSARGRFYGYTF. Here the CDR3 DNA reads TGTGCCAGCAGTGCTAGGGGGCGATTCTATGGCTACACCTTC.

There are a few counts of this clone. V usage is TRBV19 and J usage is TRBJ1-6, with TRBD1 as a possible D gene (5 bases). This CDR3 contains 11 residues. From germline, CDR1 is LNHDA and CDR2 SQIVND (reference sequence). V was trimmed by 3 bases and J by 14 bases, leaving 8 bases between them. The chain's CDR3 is CASSMGETLHF. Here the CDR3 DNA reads TGTGCCAGTAGTATGGGGGAGACCCTCCACTTT.

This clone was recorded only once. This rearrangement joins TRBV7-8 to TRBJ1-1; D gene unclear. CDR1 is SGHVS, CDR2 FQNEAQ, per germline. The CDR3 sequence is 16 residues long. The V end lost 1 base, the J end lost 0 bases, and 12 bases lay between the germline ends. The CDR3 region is CASSLVERILNTEAFF. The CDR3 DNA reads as TGTGCCAGCAGCTTAGTAGAAAGGATACTGAACACTGAAGCTTTCTTT.

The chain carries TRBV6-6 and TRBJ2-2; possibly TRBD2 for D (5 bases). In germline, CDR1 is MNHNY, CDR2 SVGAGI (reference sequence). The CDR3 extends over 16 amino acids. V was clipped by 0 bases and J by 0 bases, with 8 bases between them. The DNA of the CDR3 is TGTGCCAGCAGTTACTCGACACTAGCGAACACCGGGGAGCTGTTTTTT. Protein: CASSYSTLANTGELFF.

This CDR3 is CASSLQTYEQYF. The DNA for the CDR3 is TGTGCCAGCTCACTACAAACCTACGAGCAGTACTTC. The chain is built from TRBV18 and TRBJ2-7; D ambiguous. There are 12 residues in the CDR3. Germline lookup yields CDR1 KGHSH and CDR2 LQKENI. The V end was cut by 4 bases, the J end by 2 bases, with 6 bases between. Using reference TRBV18 and TRBJ2-7 for the parts outside the CDR3, the full variable domain is NAGVMQNPRHLVRRRGQEARLRCSPMKGHSHVYWYRQLPEEGLKFMVYLQKENIIDESGMPKERFSAEFPKEGPSILRIQQVVRGDSAAYFCASSLQTYEQYFGPGTRLTVT.